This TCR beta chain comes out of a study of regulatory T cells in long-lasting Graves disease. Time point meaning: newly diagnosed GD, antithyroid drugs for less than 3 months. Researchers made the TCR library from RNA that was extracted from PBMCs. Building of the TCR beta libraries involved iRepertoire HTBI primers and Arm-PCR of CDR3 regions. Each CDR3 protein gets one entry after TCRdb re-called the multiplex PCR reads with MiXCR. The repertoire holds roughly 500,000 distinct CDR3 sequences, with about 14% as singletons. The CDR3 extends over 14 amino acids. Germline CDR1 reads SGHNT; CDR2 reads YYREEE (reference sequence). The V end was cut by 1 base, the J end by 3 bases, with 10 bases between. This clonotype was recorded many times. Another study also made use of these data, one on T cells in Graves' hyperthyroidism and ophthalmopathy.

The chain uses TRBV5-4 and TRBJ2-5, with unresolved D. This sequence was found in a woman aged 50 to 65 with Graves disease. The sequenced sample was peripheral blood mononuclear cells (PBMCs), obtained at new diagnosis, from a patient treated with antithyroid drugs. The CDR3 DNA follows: TGTGCCAGCAGCTTGTACGTCAGCGAAGAGACCCAGTACTTC. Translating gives CASSLYVSEETQYF.